This entry lists 2 T cell receptor beta chains sequenced from one sample in a study of vaccination and CD4 T cells after COVID-19. The Oncomine TCR Beta short-read assay generated sequence data from the DNA of cultured CD4+ T cells. TCRdb itself ran the PCR reads through MiXCR, one entry per CDR3 protein. The data show some 10,000 distinct CDR3 sequences, 40% to 50% seen once. The treatment here: approximately nine-day PBMC culture with coronavirus spike peptide pools or control peptides (ViraFEST assay). CD4+ T cells that came from the unexposed donor were collected before the COVID-19 pandemic (2011-2018). For these TCRs, the target antigens are not known. Sequenced material: CD4+ T cells from blood, cultured in vitro. The source of these receptors is a human donor in good health.

This sequence joins TRBV20-1 and TRBJ1-3; 7 bases align to TRBD1. Trimming removed 5 bases from V and 2 bases from J; junction bases left unmatched: 6. CDR1 and CDR2 from the germline V gene are DFQATT and SNEGSKA (reference sequence). The CDR3 totals 14 residues. The CDR3: CSAAADRAGNTIYF. Here the CDR3 DNA reads TGCAGTGCTGCGGCCGACAGGGCTGGAAACACCATATATTTT.

This clonotype was seen once. The V call is TRBV6-2 or TRBV6-3, the J call TRBJ2-7; D remains unclear. Per germline, CDR1 MNHEY and CDR2 SVGEGT. V was cut by 0 bases and J by 5 bases, with 2 bases left in between. This CDR3 has 11 amino acids. CDR3 protein: CASSYSNEQYF. The CDR3 nucleotides are TGTGCCAGCAGTTACTCGAACGAGCAGTACTTC.